This T cell receptor beta chain came from a study of T-cell reconstitution after alpha-beta-depleted transplantation in children. The study's findings and limits: The authors attributed T-cell counts and diversity one year after transplant mostly to newly produced T cells.

Points on this clonotype: Its antigen is unknown. This may arise from a read error, as a much more abundant clone is one base away.

Researchers prepared the TCRbeta library using unique molecular identifiers, the study reports. TCRdb used MiXCR to reprocess the PCR reads, holding one entry per CDR3 protein. The data contain 250,000 to 300,000 distinct CDR3 sequences, just over 7.5% of them singletons. The sequencing here drew on peripheral blood, taken 360 days after TCRalphabeta/CD19-depleted stem cell transplant. The receptor was isolated from a female patient aged 2 to 10 who had a stem cell transplant for Fanconi anemia, so the T cells may come from the graft donor.

CDR3 sequence: CASSLVSAGSISTGELFF. The CDR3 nucleotides are TGTGCCAGCAGCTTAGTTTCAGCAGGGAGTATCAGTACCGGGGAGCTGTTTTTT. The V and J genes are TRBV13 and TRBJ2-2; D tentatively reads TRBD1 or TRBD2 (5 bases each). CDR1 and CDR2 (germline): PRHDT, FYEKMQ (reference sequence). CDR3 length: 18 amino acids. The V end lost 1 base, the J end lost 5 bases, and 20 bases lay between the germline ends.